This T cell receptor (beta chain) was profiled in a study of blood T cell repertoires in COVID-19. Repertoires were generated with immunoSEQ multiplex PCR, while TCRdb's copy carries only in-frame clones and drops some. The table lists over 250,000 clones, 70% to 90% of them singletons, with 0.99% in the top ten. The CDR3 has 16 amino acids. Trimming at V came to 5 bases and at J to 3 bases, leaving 12 bases not matched to a gene. Germline CDR1 SEHNR, CDR2 FQNEAQ (reference sequence). The rearrangement uses TRBV7-9 and TRBJ2-7; 8 bases are shared with TRBD2. The specimen sequenced was peripheral blood. The sequence came from a woman between 40 and 55 years old who had recovered from COVID-19. The CDR3: CASSPPSPSGRYEQYF. As DNA, the CDR3 is TGTGCCAGCAGCCCGCCGTCCCCTAGCGGGCGCTACGAGCAGTACTTC. The full variable domain, in which reference TRBV7-9 and TRBJ2-7 provide the parts outside the CDR3, is DTGVSQNPRHKITKRGQNVTFRCDPISEHNRLYWYRQTLGQGPEFLTYFQNEAQLEKSRLLSDRFSAERPKGSFSTLEIQRTEQGDSAMYLCASSPPSPSGRYEQYFGPGTRLTVT.